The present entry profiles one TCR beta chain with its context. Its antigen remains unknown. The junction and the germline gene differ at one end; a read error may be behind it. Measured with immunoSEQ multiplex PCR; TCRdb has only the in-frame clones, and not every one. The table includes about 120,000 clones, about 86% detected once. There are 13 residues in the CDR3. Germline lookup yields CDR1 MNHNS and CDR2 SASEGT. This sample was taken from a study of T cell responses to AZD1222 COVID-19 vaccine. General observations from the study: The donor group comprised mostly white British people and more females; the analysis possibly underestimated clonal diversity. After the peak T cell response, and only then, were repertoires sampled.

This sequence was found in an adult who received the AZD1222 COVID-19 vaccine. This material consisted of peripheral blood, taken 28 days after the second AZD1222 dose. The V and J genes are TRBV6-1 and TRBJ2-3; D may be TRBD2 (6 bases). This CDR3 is CASSETSIDTQYF. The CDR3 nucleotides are TGTGCCAGCAGTGAAACTAGCATAGATACGCAGTATTTT.